This T cell receptor beta chain was profiled in a study of CD8+ T cells in alopecia areata. About the study: Tofacitinib therapy took 6 to 18 months; 6 months off drug came after.

Germline values: CDR1 SQVTM, CDR2 ANQGSEA. Trimming removed 2 bases from V and 7 bases from J, with 14 bases in between. This CDR3 is 13 amino acids long. TCR sequencing used cDNA made by reverse transcription of extracted RNA. Measured with immunoSEQ multiplex PCR; TCRdb has only the in-frame clones, and not every one. The table records about 150,000 clones, around 60% of them present only once. The TCR originated in a human donor with alopecia areata. Sequenced here: CD4+ T cells sorted from blood, sampled at week 0. The chain is built from TRBV29-1 and TRBJ1-2; TRBD1 might be the D (6 bases). The CDR3: CSVEWGLQGGYTF. The CDR3 nucleotides are TGCAGCGTTGAATGGGGGCTTCAGGGTGGCTACACCTTC.